Below, 30 T cell receptor beta chains from the same sample are listed, as sequenced in a study of blood T cell repertoires in COVID-19. Measured with immunoSEQ multiplex PCR; TCRdb has only the in-frame clones, and not every one. The sample has tens of thousands of clones; around 84% are singletons. Sequenced input: peripheral blood. The receptors originated from a human donor in a cohort sampled during active COVID-19.

The table lists this clone with a count of one. This sequence joins TRBV7-9 and TRBJ2-1, with D uncertain. CDR3 size: 16 residues. V lost 0 bases to trimming and J lost 3 bases, with 12 bases between them. CDR1 is SEHNR and CDR2 is FQNEAQ in the germline V gene (reference sequence). CDR3 residues: CASSLAVSVIYNEQFF. For the CDR3, the DNA is TGTGCCAGCAGCTTAGCAGTGAGCGTCATCTACAATGAGCAGTTCTTC.

This clone was picked up a small number of times. The V and J genes are TRBV19 and TRBJ1-3; TRBD1 matches 8 bases. The CDR3 runs to 14 residues. Germline CDR1 and CDR2: LNHDA and SQIVND (reference sequence). Trimming removed 6 bases from V and 3 bases from J; junction bases left unmatched: 4. The CDR3 nucleotides read TGTGCCAGTAGCTGGACAGGGATTGGAAACACCATATATTTT. Protein: CASSWTGIGNTIYF.

The rearrangement uses TRBV7-9 and TRBJ1-2, with D perhaps matching TRBD1 (6 bases). The germline gives CDR1 SEHNR, CDR2 FQNEAQ (reference sequence). The CDR3 sequence is 15 residues long. Trimming removed 5 bases at V and 0 bases at J, with 13 bases between. The CDR3 loop reads CASSQQGDPNYGYTF. CDR3 bases: TGTGCCAGCAGCCAACAGGGTGACCCTAACTATGGCTACACCTTC.

This chain uses TRBV28 with TRBJ1-2, with 7 bases that match TRBD1. The V gene end was trimmed by 4 bases and the J gene end by 8 bases; junction bases not matched to a gene: 19. CDR3 length: 17 amino acids. Germline values: CDR1 MDHEN, CDR2 SYDVKM. The CDR3, as DNA: TGTGCCAGCAGTTCGACAGGGTTAGCCCCCTCTTCTCAAGGCTACACCTTC. Its protein is CASSSTGLAPSSQGYTF.

The V call is TRBV28, the J call TRBJ2-7, with TRBD1 matching 11 bases. V shed 4 bases and J 5 bases; nucleotides not matched to a gene: 10. Germline CDR1 MDHEN, CDR2 SYDVKM. The CDR3 has 16 residues. Here the CDR3 reads CASSSSGTGGYHEQYF. The DNA for the CDR3 is TGTGCCAGCAGTTCCTCTGGGACAGGGGGTTACCACGAGCAGTACTTC. Full variable domain (missing parts from reference TRBV28 and TRBJ2-7): DVKVTQSSRYLVKRTGEKVFLECVQDMDHENMFWYRQDPGLGLRLIYFSYDVKMKEKGDIPEGYSVSREKKERFSLILESASTNQTSMYLCASSSSGTGGYHEQYFGPGTRLTVT.

The chain links TRBV5-4 to TRBJ1-1, with no clear D. V lost 3 bases, J lost 1 base, and 10 bases lay in between. CDR3 length: 14 amino acids. CDR1 SGHNT and CDR2 YYREEE come from the germline V gene (reference sequence). CDR3: CASSSPTENTEAFF. CDR3 nucleotide sequence: TGTGCCAGCAGCTCCCCTACAGAGAACACTGAAGCTTTCTTT.

This chain joins TRBV6-1 and TRBJ2-7; unclear D gene. V lost 2 bases and J 6 bases, leaving 5 bases between the germline ends. Germline CDR1 reads MNHNS; CDR2 reads SASEGT. The length of the CDR3 is 11 residues. The CDR3 loop reads CASSERSEQYF. Here the CDR3 DNA reads TGTGCCAGCAGTGAAAGGAGCGAGCAGTACTTC.

V usage is TRBV6-6 and J usage is TRBJ2-1, with D possibly being TRBD2 (5 bases). The germline V gene has CDR1 MNHNY and CDR2 SVGAGI (reference sequence). Trimming left V 6 bases short and J 0 bases short, with 12 bases between. The CDR3 runs to 15 residues. For the CDR3, the DNA is TGTGCCAGCAGCTCGGGGTCTTTCTCCTACAATGAGCAGTTCTTC. Amino acid sequence: CASSSGSFSYNEQFF.

The chain couples TRBV19 to TRBJ1-2; TRBD1 matches at 8 bases. This CDR3 is 14 amino acids long. The V gene end was trimmed by 8 bases and the J gene end by 4 bases; junction bases not matched to a gene: 9. Germline CDR1 LNHDA, CDR2 SQIVND (reference sequence). CDR3 coding DNA: TGTGCCAGTGGCACGGGACAGGAGGTCTATGGCTACACCTTC. As protein: CASGTGQEVYGYTF.

V is TRBV27 and J is TRBJ1-1; 8 bases are a match to TRBD1. V shed 3 bases and J 7 bases; nucleotides not matched to a gene: 10. Germline V gene sequence: CDR1 MNHEY, CDR2 SMNVEV (reference sequence). The CDR3 is 15 amino acids. CDR3 amino acids: CASSFLSQGADEAFF. Written as DNA, the CDR3 is TGTGCCAGCAGTTTCCTTTCCCAGGGGGCGGATGAAGCTTTCTTT.

V gene TRBV7-9 combines with J gene TRBJ1-5, with D maybe TRBD1 (6 bases). Trimming shortened V by 2 bases and J by 4 bases, and 9 bases separated the two germline ends. Germline values: CDR1 SEHNR, CDR2 FQNEAQ (reference sequence). This CDR3 has 14 amino acids. The CDR3 sequence is CASSLSGANQPQHF. The DNA of the CDR3 is TGTGCCAGCAGCTTATCAGGGGCGAATCAGCCCCAGCATTTT.

V gene TRBV2 combines with J gene TRBJ2-7; D is uncertain. Germline-derived CDR1 and CDR2 are SNHLY and FYNNEI. This CDR3 has 11 residues. Deletions cut 5 bases from V and 3 bases from J, with 5 bases between. The CDR3 is CASSYSYEQYF. Written as DNA, the CDR3 is TGTGCCAGCAGTTACAGCTACGAGCAGTACTTC.

The chain has TRBV6-6 and TRBJ2-7; a possible D gene is TRBD1 (6 bases). Trimming removed 2 bases from V and 2 bases from J, with 10 bases in between. Germline CDR1 reads MNHNY; CDR2 reads SVGAGI (reference sequence). There are 14 residues in the CDR3. The CDR3: CASSYRTVTYEQYF. CDR3 coding DNA: TGTGCCAGCAGTTACCGGACAGTAACCTACGAGCAGTACTTC.

This clone came up once. The chain recombines TRBV16 with TRBJ1-4; 8 bases are shared with TRBD1. The V gene end was trimmed by 1 base and the J gene end by 8 bases; junction bases not matched to a gene: 3. Germline V gene lookup returns CDR1 KGHSY and CDR2 FQNENV. The CDR3 extends over 14 amino acids. CDR3 sequence: CASSQYRGSEKLFF. The CDR3 coding sequence is TGTGCCAGCAGCCAATACAGGGGGAGCGAAAAACTGTTTTTT.

This chain joins TRBV7-8 and TRBJ1-2, with 9 bases matching TRBD1. The CDR3 runs to 19 residues. The V segment lost 2 bases and the J segment 7 bases; nucleotides outside the gene matches: 20. Germline V gives CDR1 SGHVS, CDR2 FQNEAQ. CDR3: CASSLSGAGTGMSTGGYTF. The CDR3 DNA reads TGTGCCAGCAGCTTAAGTGGGGCGGGGACAGGGATGTCTACTGGTGGCTACACCTTC.

The genes are TRBV28 and TRBJ2-1; 14 bases are a match to TRBD2. CDR3 length equals 16 residues. Trimming cost V 3 bases and J 8 bases; bases outside gene matches: 6. Germline loops: CDR1 MDHEN, CDR2 SYDVKM. CDR3 in amino acids: CASSFIGLAGGDEQFF. The DNA of the CDR3 is TGTGCCAGCAGTTTCATCGGACTAGCGGGGGGTGATGAGCAGTTCTTC.

J is TRBJ1-2 and V is TRBV27; possible D gene TRBD1, 6 bases. The CDR3 spans 10 residues. Between the trimmed V and J ends, which lost 10 bases and 8 bases, there was a span of 11 bases. Germline assignment: CDR1 MNHEY and CDR2 SMNVEV (reference sequence). In DNA, the CDR3 is TGTGCCAACACAGGGTTCGGCTACACCTTC. Protein product: CANTGFGYTF.

J is TRBJ2-6 and V is TRBV9; no clear D. CDR3 length: 16 residues. The germline CDR1 and CDR2 sequences are SGDLS and YYNGEE. Trimming removed 7 bases from V and 2 bases from J, with 16 bases in between. CDR3 protein: CASSRLQLPGANVLTF. As DNA, the CDR3 is TGTGCCAGCTCACGCCTCCAACTACCTGGGGCCAACGTCCTGACTTTC.

J is TRBJ2-3 and V is TRBV27; D possibly corresponds to TRBD2 (6 bases). The germline V gene encodes CDR1 MNHEY and CDR2 SMNVEV (reference sequence). This CDR3 spans 15 amino acids. The V end lost 5 bases, the J end lost 2 bases, and 14 bases lay between the germline ends. CDR3 DNA: TGTGCCAGCAGTAAACCGGGACTCCTCACAGATACGCAGTATTTT. It specifies CASSKPGLLTDTQYF.

This chain joins TRBV19 and TRBJ2-7; 8 nucleotides line up with TRBD2. CDR3 length: 11 residues. The V and J ends lost 10 bases and 5 bases, in that order; junction bases with no gene match: 4. The germline V gene encodes CDR1 LNHDA and CDR2 SQIVND (reference sequence). CDR3 residues: CATGGSDEQYF. The CDR3 DNA sequence: TGTGCCACGGGGGGGTCGGACGAGCAGTACTTC.

The chain uses TRBV21-1 and TRBJ2-3; TRBD1 reflects the table's D call only, with no check against the DNA. TRBV21-1 is shown as a pseudogene. The CDR3 covers 13 residues. The CDR3 loop is CASIQISTDTQYF. In DNA, the CDR3 is TGTGCCAGCATCCAAATTAGCACAGATACGCAGTATTTT.

V gene TRBV9 combines with J gene TRBJ2-7; D might be TRBD2 (6 bases). The CDR3 loop spans 14 amino acids. CDR1 and CDR2 from the germline V gene are SGDLS and YYNGEE. The V and J ends lost 0 bases and 7 bases respectively, with 14 bases between them. The CDR3 is CASSVDGGGGEQYF. CDR3 DNA: TGTGCCAGCAGCGTAGATGGGGGTGGAGGGGAGCAGTACTTC.

The chain carries TRBV6-5 and TRBJ2-2; possible D gene TRBD2, 7 bases. The V end lost 6 bases, the J end lost 4 bases, and 15 bases lay between the germline ends. This CDR3 comprises 15 residues. Germline V gene lookup returns CDR1 MNHEY and CDR2 SVGAGI. The CDR3 nucleotides are TGTGCCAGCAGCCGGGGGGCCACCGGCACCGGGGAGCTGTTTTTT. Translation: CASSRGATGTGELFF.

V usage is TRBV2 and J usage is TRBJ2-7; TRBD1 agrees at 7 bases. The CDR3 sequence is 12 residues long. The germline gives CDR1 SNHLY, CDR2 FYNNEI. J was trimmed by 2 bases and V by 8 bases; bases with no gene match: 3. CDR3: CASRDRAYEQYF. The CDR3 DNA follows: TGTGCCAGCCGGGACAGAGCCTACGAGCAGTACTTC.

This clone was seen more than once but under ten times. The chain recombines TRBV7-9 with TRBJ1-5; TRBD1 matches 10 bases. The CDR3 loop spans 15 amino acids. V trimming: 3 bases; J trimming: 5 bases; junction bases outside the gene matches: 4. Germline V lookup: CDR1 SEHNR, CDR2 FQNEAQ (reference sequence). The CDR3 spells CASSFGTGAYQPQHF. Here the CDR3 DNA reads TGTGCCAGCAGCTTCGGGACAGGGGCGTATCAGCCCCAGCATTTT. The variable domain in full, completed from reference TRBV7-9 and TRBJ1-5, reads DTGVSQNPRHKITKRGQNVTFRCDPISEHNRLYWYRQTLGQGPEFLTYFQNEAQLEKSRLLSDRFSAERPKGSFSTLEIQRTEQGDSAMYLCASSFGTGAYQPQHFGDGTRLSIL.

This clone is judged medium-sized. This chain links TRBV6-1 with TRBJ2-7; 11 nucleotides match TRBD1. The CDR3 totals 15 residues. The V and J ends lost 3 bases and 5 bases, in that order; junction bases with no gene match: 6. CDR1 is MNHNS, CDR2 SASEGT, per germline. The CDR3 bases are TGTGCCAGCAGTGATCCCGGGACAGGGGGGAACGAGCAGTACTTC. Its protein is CASSDPGTGGNEQYF.

The V gene is TRBV9, the J gene TRBJ1-2; 8 bases are a match to TRBD1. Germline loops: CDR1 SGDLS, CDR2 YYNGEE. This CDR3 has 15 residues. Trimming at V came to 3 bases and at J to 4 bases, leaving 8 bases not matched to a gene. CDR3 loop: CASSAPRTGTYGYTF. The CDR3 nucleotides are TGTGCCAGCAGCGCTCCCAGGACAGGGACCTATGGCTACACCTTC.

The J gene is TRBJ2-1, the V gene TRBV10-3; TRBD2 matches 7 bases. The ends lost 4 bases at V and 4 bases at J; junction bases unmatched: 13. CDR1 ENHRY and CDR2 SYGVKD come from the germline V gene. The CDR3 extends over 17 amino acids. The CDR3 loop is CAISVIDAGEIYNEQFF. CDR3 coding DNA: TGTGCCATCAGTGTTATAGACGCGGGAGAGATTTACAATGAGCAGTTCTTC.

The rearrangement uses TRBV7-3 and TRBJ1-1; TRBD1 matches at 10 bases. The CDR3 sequence is 14 residues long. CDR1 SGHTA and CDR2 FQGTGA come from the germline V gene. Trimming cost V 5 bases and J 4 bases; bases outside gene matches: 4. CDR3 region: CASSGDRGTTEAFF. In nucleotides, the CDR3 is TGTGCCAGCAGCGGGGACAGGGGAACCACTGAAGCTTTCTTT.

The chain joins TRBV10-3 to TRBJ2-7; tentatively, D is TRBD1 (7 bases). This CDR3 has 14 amino acids. CDR1 and CDR2 from the germline V gene are ENHRY and SYGVKD. V was trimmed by 2 bases and J by 2 bases, leaving 10 bases between them. CDR3 DNA: TGTGCCATCAGTGAGCCAGGGGGGCCCTACGAGCAGTACTTC. Amino acid sequence: CAISEPGGPYEQYF.